This TCR beta chain was captured in a study of blood T cells in healthy people across ages. Then a second PCR, running roughly 7 to 11 cycles, was carried out with a sample-barcoded 5' primer and a J-beta primer mix. TCRdb passed the 5' RACE reads through MiXCR, listing each CDR3 protein once. This table has roughly 1.7 million distinct CDR3 sequences, about 35% appearing once. This clonotype was counted only a few times. CDR1 is SNHLY, CDR2 FYNNEI, per germline. V was cut by 1 base and J by 4 bases, with 8 bases left in between. The CDR3 loop spans 14 amino acids. Sequenced input: blood. The chain combines TRBV2 with TRBJ2-1; D is unclear. The clonotype was recovered from a woman younger than 45 in good health. CDR3: CASSEGVVYNEQFF. The CDR3 coding sequence is TGTGCCAGCAGTGAAGGGGTTGTTTACAATGAGCAGTTCTTC.